The rows below give T cell receptor beta chains drawn from one sample of a study of CD8 T cells in ankylosing spondylitis. TCRdb itself ran the 5' RACE reads through MiXCR, one entry per CDR3 protein. The sample holds just over 300,000 distinct CDR3 sequences, about a fifth seen once. The sequenced sample consisted of blood, either unsorted or a sorted T cell fraction (not recorded which). These receptor sequences come from a female donor with ankylosing spondylitis or in good health (not recorded which). CDR3s include the opening cysteine and the closing phenylalanine or tryptophan. The order of the fields is V gene, J gene, clone size, D gene, CDR3 protein, CDR3 DNA. A D gene is named only where the DNA matches it firmly. Where a row states a size, it is once, few, many or the class of an expanded clone; other rows omit it.

TRBV6-1,TRBJ1-1,few,-,CAARRGVNTEAFF,TGTGCCGCAAGAAGAGGGGTGAACACTGAAGCTTTCTTT
TRBV20-1,TRBJ2-5,few,-,CSAPTVGETQYF,TGCAGTGCTCCCACTGTCGGGGAGACCCAGTACTTC
TRBV10-3,TRBJ2-2,-,TRBD2,CAIRPSGNTGELFF,TGTGCCATCAGGCCTAGCGGGAACACCGGGGAGCTGTTTTTT
TRBV5-8,TRBJ2-5,-,-,CASSLRGQETQYF,TGTGCCAGCAGCTTGAGAGGGCAAGAGACCCAGTACTTC
TRBV28,TRBJ2-7,-,TRBD1,CASRGGQGTYEQYF,TGTGCCAGCAGGGGGGGACAGGGGACCTACGAGCAGTACTTC
TRBV12-3/TRBV12-4,TRBJ2-3,many,TRBD2,CASSLGLAGSPDTQYF,TGTGCCAGCAGCCTCGGACTAGCCGGGAGTCCAGATACGCAGTATTTT
TRBV29-1,TRBJ1-1,many,-,CSTLPGLGTEAFF,TGCAGCACCTTGCCGGGACTTGGAACTGAAGCTTTCTTT
TRBV6-5,TRBJ2-1,-,TRBD2,CASSYRTSGSSGNEQFF,TGTGCCAGCAGTTACCGGACTAGCGGGAGCTCTGGGAATGAGCAGTTCTTC
TRBV29-1,TRBJ2-1,-,TRBD2,CSSGLAGWNEQFF,TGCAGCTCCGGCCTAGCGGGATGGAATGAGCAGTTCTTC
TRBV29-1,TRBJ1-1,few,-,CSVEFQGKTEAFF,TGCAGCGTTGAATTTCAGGGTAAAACTGAAGCTTTCTTT
TRBV12-3/TRBV12-4,TRBJ2-3,-,-,CASTAGTDTQYF,TGTGCCAGCACAGCGGGCACAGATACGCAGTATTTT
TRBV5-5,TRBJ1-1,few,-,CASSLVTGLAFF,TGTGCCAGCAGCTTGGTCACAGGGTTGGCTTTCTTT
TRBV4-3,TRBJ2-7,-,TRBD2,CASSRMTSGSQQYF,TGCGCCAGCAGCCGAATGACTAGCGGGAGTCAGCAGTACTTC
TRBV6-1,TRBJ2-7,-,-,CAIPGTAYEQYF,TGTGCCATTCCGGGGACGGCTTACGAGCAGTACTTC
TRBV5-1,TRBJ2-2,-,-,CASSLGLGATGELFF,TGCGCCAGCAGCTTGGGGTTGGGAGCAACCGGGGAGCTGTTTTTT
TRBV7-2,TRBJ1-4,few,-,CASSNHGRNEKLFF,TGTGCCAGCAGCAATCACGGCAGAAATGAAAAACTGTTTTTT
TRBV6-1,TRBJ2-2,few,-,CASSVVSGPRSGELFF,TGTGCCAGCAGTGTTGTAAGCGGTCCACGGTCCGGGGAGCTGTTTTTT
TRBV12-3/TRBV12-4,TRBJ2-6,many,TRBD2,CASSLQREWGGANVLTF,TGTGCCAGCAGTTTACAGCGGGAGTGGGGTGGGGCCAACGTCCTGACTTTC
TRBV5-5,TRBJ2-3,-,-,CASSLVSTTDTQYF,TGTGCCAGCAGCTTGGTCTCCACCACAGATACGCAGTATTTT
TRBV20-1,TRBJ2-7,-,-,CSAHRDGPYEQYF,TGCAGTGCGCACCGGGACGGTCCCTACGAGCAGTACTTC
TRBV20-1,TRBJ2-5,few,-,CSARRRGETQYF,TGCAGTGCCCGCCGGAGGGGGGAGACCCAGTACTTC
TRBV5-4,TRBJ2-7,-,-,CASSSRHEQYF,TGTGCCAGCAGCTCGAGACACGAGCAGTACTTC
TRBV18,TRBJ1-1,-,TRBD1,CASSAGGNTEAFF,TGTGCCAGCTCAGCAGGGGGGAACACTGAAGCTTTCTTT
TRBV6-5,TRBJ2-5,-,-,CASSYGRTTYQETQYF,TGTGCCAGCAGTTACGGTAGGACCACCTACCAAGAGACCCAGTACTTC
TRBV7-2,TRBJ1-6,few,-,CASSLAGANSPLHF,TGTGCCAGCAGCTTAGCAGGGGCGAATTCACCCCTCCACTTT
TRBV3-1,TRBJ2-5,-,TRBD1,CASSQRGRTGETQYF,TGTGCCAGCAGCCAAAGAGGGCGGACAGGAGAGACCCAGTACTTC
TRBV25-1,TRBJ2-1,-,TRBD2,CASSDSGRAYNEKFF,TGTGCCAGCAGTGATAGCGGGAGGGCCTACAATGAGAAGTTCTTC
TRBV7-9,TRBJ2-3,few,TRBD1,CASSATGAGWDTQYF,TGTGCCAGCAGCGCGACAGGGGCGGGTTGGGATACGCAGTATTTT
TRBV21-1,TRBJ1-2,-,-,CASSKGTGGKDGYTF,TGTGCCAGCAGCAAAGGGACAGGGGGCAAGGATGGCTACACCTTC
TRBV7-3,TRBJ2-1,many,-,CASSQGPFNEQFF,TGTGCCAGCAGCCAAGGACCGTTCAATGAGCAGTTCTTC
TRBV20-1,TRBJ1-2,many,-,CSARKDLGYTF,TGCAGTGCTAGAAAGGACTTGGGCTACACCTTC
TRBV2,TRBJ2-7,-,TRBD1,CASSFSDRVYEQYF,TGTGCCAGCAGTTTTTCGGACAGGGTCTACGAGCAGTACTTC
TRBV6-2/TRBV6-3,TRBJ2-7,many,-,CASKGSGYEQYF,TGTGCCAGCAAAGGCAGCGGCTACGAGCAGTACTTC
TRBV20-1,TRBJ2-4,-,-,CSAREALLGKNIQYF,TGCAGTGCTAGAGAGGCCCTCCTAGGCAAAAACATTCAGTACTTC
TRBV6-2/TRBV6-3,TRBJ2-3,-,-,CASSGGSDTQYF,TGTGCCAGCAGCGGAGGGTCAGATACGCAGTATTTT
TRBV7-2,TRBJ2-7,few,-,CASSLVSSAEQYF,TGTGCCAGCAGCTTAGTTTCTAGCGCAGAGCAGTACTTC
TRBV20-1,TRBJ2-1,-,-,CSAKGSPRDEQFF,TGCAGTGCTAAAGGCAGCCCGAGGGATGAGCAGTTCTTC